The next 17 T cell receptor beta chains were all read from a single sample in a study of T cells in Graves' hyperthyroidism and ophthalmopathy (dated by TCRdb to the late 2010s). Library preparation employed multiplex PCR. Instrument used: Illumina HiSeq 2000. The TCR beta CDR3 regions were amplified from RNA transcripts. The TCR CDR3 was subjected to a first round of RT-PCR using the HTBI primer set and the Qiagen OneStep RT-PCR kit. The public reads were reprocessed in TCRdb via fastp at Q25 and MiXCR, keeping in-frame beta chains. Each entry is one CDR3 protein sequence, shown with its most common DNA and genes. This sample gives over 150,000 distinct CDR3 sequences in total; approximately 16% of them show up just once. In total, the top ten clones hold roughly 55% of the sample. Sequenced input: blood. The receptors shown here come from a woman between 50 and 59 years old with Graves' hyperthyroidism.

In this sample, this clonotype turned up many times. The chain employs TRBV4-1 and TRBJ1-5; possible D gene TRBD1, 6 bases. The CDR3 contains 16 residues. V lost 0 bases and J 6 bases, leaving 15 bases between the germline ends. Germline V lookup: CDR1 MGHRA, CDR2 YSYEKL. The CDR3 sequence: CASSQDGAGGSQPQHF. The DNA of the CDR3 is TGCGCCAGCAGCCAAGATGGGGCTGGGGGCAGTCAGCCCCAGCATTTT.

This clonotype has a handful of counts. The chain couples TRBV3-1 to TRBJ2-7; no clear D gene. CDR3 length equals 13 residues. Trimming pared 0 bases from V and 6 bases from J, leaving 9 bases between. Germline V gives CDR1 LGHDT, CDR2 YNNKEL (reference sequence). The CDR3 sequence is CASSQEGPREQYF. The CDR3 nucleotides are TGTGCCAGCAGCCAAGAGGGCCCGCGCGAGCAGTACTTC.

The table lists this clonotype with many counts. The V call is TRBV20-1, the J call TRBJ1-2; weak D call: TRBD1 (6 bases). With 4 bases removed from V and 0 bases from J, the gap between germline ends came to 12 bases. This CDR3 contains 14 residues. Germline loops: CDR1 DFQATT, CDR2 SNEGSKA (reference sequence). The chain's CDR3 is CSAKGQPANYGYTF. CDR3 nucleotides: TGCAGTGCTAAGGGACAACCAGCTAACTATGGCTACACCTTC.

This clonotype came up a few times. The chain employs TRBV29-1 and TRBJ2-5; TRBD2 might be the D (5 bases). The CDR3 covers 15 residues. Germline CDR1 reads SQVTM; CDR2 reads ANQGSEA. V shed 4 bases and J shed 2 bases, with 17 bases lying between them. CDR3 region: CSVVSARVAQETQYF. The DNA for the CDR3 is TGCAGCGTTGTTTCTGCGAGGGTCGCACAAGAGACCCAGTACTTC.

This clonotype was observed a handful of times. The chain employs TRBV5-1 and TRBJ1-5, with TRBD1 as a possible D gene (5 bases). The CDR3 spans 16 residues. Germline CDR1 SGHRS, CDR2 YFSETQ. The V gene lost 0 bases and the J gene lost 2 bases, with 12 bases spanning the gap. The CDR3 nucleotides are TGCGCCAGCAGCTTGGGGGGAGGGGAAGGCAATCAGCCCCAGCATTTT. Translated: CASSLGGGEGNQPQHF.

This clonotype was observed a handful of times. V is TRBV6-1 and J is TRBJ1-5; TRBD1 is a possible D gene (6 bases). This CDR3 is 14 amino acids long. The V end lost 1 base, the J end lost 6 bases, and 10 bases lay between the germline ends. The germline V gene encodes CDR1 MNHNS and CDR2 SASEGT. The CDR3 loop reads CASSEGGGSQPQHF. CDR3 DNA: TGTGCCAGCAGTGAAGGAGGGGGGAGTCAGCCCCAGCATTTT.

A few counts support this clonotype. V and J are TRBV28 and TRBJ1-3; possible D gene TRBD1, 6 bases. CDR3 length: 16 amino acids. Germline CDR1 and CDR2: MDHEN and SYDVKM. Trimming removed 7 bases from V and 0 bases from J, with 16 bases in between. CDR3 region: CASIKGGSLSGNTIYF. The CDR3 region has the DNA TGTGCCAGCATTAAAGGGGGGAGTCTCTCTGGAAACACCATATATTTT.

This clonotype was seen ten or more times. CDR3 sequence reads: CASSAGTGRTDTQYF. The CDR3 nucleotides are TGTGCCAGCAGCGCCGGGACAGGGAGGACAGATACGCAGTATTTT. This rearrangement joins TRBV12-3 or TRBV12-4 to TRBJ2-3; 9 bases are shared with TRBD1. After removal of 6 bases from V and 3 bases from J, the junction contained 7 bases not matched to a gene. This CDR3 spans 15 amino acids.

There are many counts of this clonotype. The chain joins TRBV28 to TRBJ2-1; tentatively, D is TRBD1 (6 bases). The CDR3 length is 17 residues. CDR1 is MDHEN and CDR2 is SYDVKM in the germline V gene. Trimming removed 7 bases from V and 1 base from J, with 20 bases in between. CDR3 DNA: TGTGCCAGCAAACCTTTAGGGGCAGGGGTATCCTACAATGAGCAGTTCTTC. Protein sequence: CASKPLGAGVSYNEQFF.

This clonotype appeared many times. V usage is TRBV7-9 and J usage is TRBJ2-7, with D perhaps matching TRBD2 (6 bases). Germline V gene sequence: CDR1 SEHNR, CDR2 FQNEAQ (reference sequence). V lost 1 base, J lost 2 bases, and 15 bases lay in between. The CDR3 is made up of 16 amino acids. CDR3 DNA: TGTGCCAGCAGCTTAGATCATGGGACTGTGACCTACGAGCAGTACTTC. It encodes CASSLDHGTVTYEQYF.

This clonotype was seen ten or more times. For the CDR3, the DNA is TGTGCCAGCAGCTTAGTAGGGGTGGCGGATTCAGAGACCCAGTACTTC. Translation: CASSLVGVADSETQYF. The chain combines TRBV11-1 with TRBJ2-5; D possibly corresponds to TRBD1 (5 bases). The CDR3 has 16 residues. Germline values: CDR1 SGHAT, CDR2 FQDESV (reference sequence). V lost 1 base and J lost 4, with 16 bases in between. Filled out from reference TRBV11-1 and TRBJ2-5, the complete variable domain reads EAEVAQSPRYKITEKSQAVAFWCDPISGHATLYWYRQILGQGPELLVQFQDESVVDDSQLPKDRFSAERLKGVDSTLKIQPAELGDSAMYLCASSLVGVADSETQYFGPGTRLLVL.

This clonotype was recorded many times. A much larger clone sits a single nucleotide away, making a read error possible. CDR3 DNA: TGTGCCAGCAGCCCCGACAGGGGGAACACAGATACGCAGTATTTT. Its translation is CASSPDRGNTDTQYF. The J gene is TRBJ2-3, the V gene TRBV6-4, with 9 bases that match TRBD1. With 6 bases clipped from V and 2 bases from J, the junction kept 6 bases outside the gene matches. Germline V gene sequence: CDR1 MRHNA, CDR2 SNTAGT. The CDR3 spans 15 residues.

The chain uses TRBV28 and TRBJ2-1; TRBD2 agrees at 9 bases. V lost 7 bases to trimming and J lost 3 bases; unmatched junction nucleotides: 10. The germline V gene encodes CDR1 MDHEN and CDR2 SYDVKM. CDR3 length equals 16 residues. CDR3 sequence (DNA): TGTGCCAGCACCCGACTTGCGGGAGGGGACTACAATGAGCAGTTCTTC. Amino acids: CASTRLAGGDYNEQFF.

The chain couples TRBV20-1 to TRBJ2-7; 11 nucleotides line up with TRBD2. This CDR3 region has 17 residues. The J segment lost 5 bases and the V segment lost 1 base, leaving 13 bases of the junction unmatched. Germline-derived CDR1 and CDR2 are DFQATT and SNEGSKA (reference sequence). The CDR3, as DNA: TGCAGTGCTAGAGCCGGAATAGCGGGAGGGCCTGACCACGAGCAGTACTTC. Translating gives CSARAGIAGGPDHEQYF.

The chain joins TRBV3-1 to TRBJ2-1, with 10 bases matching TRBD2. The CDR3 length is 18 residues. V was pared by 5 bases and J by 8 bases, with 18 bases of the junction left unmatched. Germline V gene data show CDR1 as LGHDT and CDR2 as YNNKEL (reference sequence). CDR3 amino acids: CASSSTGTSALGSHEQFF. The CDR3 DNA sequence: TGTGCCAGCAGCTCCACCGGGACTAGCGCCTTAGGAAGTCATGAGCAGTTCTTC.

This chain links TRBV30 with TRBJ2-7, with D possibly matching TRBD1 (6 bases). The V and J ends lost 2 bases and 7 bases respectively, with 15 bases between them. The CDR3 totals 13 residues. The germline gives CDR1 GTSNPN, CDR2 SVGIG (reference sequence). The CDR3 DNA follows: TGTGCCTGGAGTCGGGACACCTTCGGGGAGCAGTACTTC. Protein sequence: CAWSRDTFGEQYF.

This clonotype was detected many times. This chain links TRBV6-1 with TRBJ2-1; D perhaps matches TRBD2 (5 bases). Trimming stripped 5 bases from V and 9 bases from J, with 14 bases between. CDR3 length: 13 residues. The germline gives CDR1 MNHNS, CDR2 SASEGT. CDR3 sequence reads: CASSSGSRGEQFF. The DNA for the CDR3 is TGTGCCAGCAGTTCTGGCAGCCGGGGTGAGCAGTTCTTC.